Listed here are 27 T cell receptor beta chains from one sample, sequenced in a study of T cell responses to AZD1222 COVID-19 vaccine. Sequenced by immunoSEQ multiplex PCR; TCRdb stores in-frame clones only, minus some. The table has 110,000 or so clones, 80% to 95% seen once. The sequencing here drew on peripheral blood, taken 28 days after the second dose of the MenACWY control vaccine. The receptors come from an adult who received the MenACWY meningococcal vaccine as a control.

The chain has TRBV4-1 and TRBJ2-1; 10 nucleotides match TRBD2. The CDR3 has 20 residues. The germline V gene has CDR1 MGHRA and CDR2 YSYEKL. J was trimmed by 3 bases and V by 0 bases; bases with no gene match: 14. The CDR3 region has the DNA TGCGCCAGCAGCCAAGATTGGACTAGCGGAACTCCTGTCAACTACAATGAGCAGTTCTTC. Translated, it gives CASSQDWTSGTPVNYNEQFF.

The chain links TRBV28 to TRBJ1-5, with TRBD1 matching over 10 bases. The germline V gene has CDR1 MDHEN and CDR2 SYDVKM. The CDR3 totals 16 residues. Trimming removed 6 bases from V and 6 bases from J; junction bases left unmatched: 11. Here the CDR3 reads CASRVGTGDRGQPQHF. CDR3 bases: TGTGCCAGCAGAGTCGGGACAGGGGATCGGGGTCAGCCCCAGCATTTT.

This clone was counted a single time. The CDR3 region is CASSLAGSTSYEQYV. The CDR3 region has the DNA TGTGCCAGCAGTTTGGCGGGAAGCACCTCCTACGAGCAGTACGTC. This sequence joins TRBV28 and TRBJ2-7, with D possibly TRBD2 on 6 matching bases. From germline, CDR1 is MDHEN and CDR2 SYDVKM. Trimming stripped 3 bases from V and 0 bases from J, with 12 bases between. The CDR3 extends over 15 amino acids.

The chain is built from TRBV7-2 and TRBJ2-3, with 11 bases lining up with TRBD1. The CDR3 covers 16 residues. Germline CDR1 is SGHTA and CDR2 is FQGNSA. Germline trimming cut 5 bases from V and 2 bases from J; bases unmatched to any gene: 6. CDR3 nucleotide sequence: TGTGCCAGCAGCCTAAGGACAGGGGGCCCCACAGATACGCAGTATTTT. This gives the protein CASSLRTGGPTDTQYF.

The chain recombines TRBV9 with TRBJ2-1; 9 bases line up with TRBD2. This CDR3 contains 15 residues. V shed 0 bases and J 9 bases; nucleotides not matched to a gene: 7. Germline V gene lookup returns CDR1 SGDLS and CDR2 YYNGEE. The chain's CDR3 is CASSVAWREGGEQFF. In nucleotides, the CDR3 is TGTGCCAGCAGCGTAGCGTGGCGGGAGGGTGGTGAGCAGTTCTTC. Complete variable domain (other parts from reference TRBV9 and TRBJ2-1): DSGVTQTPKHLITATGQRVTLRCSPRSGDLSVYWYQQSLDQGLQFLIQYYNGEERAKGNILERFSAQQFPDLHSELNLSSLELGDSALYFCASSVAWREGGEQFFGPGTRLTVL.

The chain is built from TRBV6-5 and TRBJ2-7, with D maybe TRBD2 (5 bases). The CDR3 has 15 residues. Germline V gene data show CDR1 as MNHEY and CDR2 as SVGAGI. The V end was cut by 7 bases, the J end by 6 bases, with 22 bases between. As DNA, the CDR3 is TGTGCCAGCACCCCGTCGGTCGACGACCGGGGCGAGCAGTACGTC. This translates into CASTPSVDDRGEQYV.

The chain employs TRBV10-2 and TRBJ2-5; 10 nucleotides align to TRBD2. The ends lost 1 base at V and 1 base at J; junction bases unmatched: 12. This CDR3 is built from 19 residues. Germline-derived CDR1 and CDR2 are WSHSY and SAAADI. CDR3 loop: CASSEFGAGGLSAQETQYF. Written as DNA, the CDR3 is TGCGCCAGCAGTGAGTTTGGAGCGGGGGGGCTGTCGGCCCAAGAGACCCAGTACTTC.

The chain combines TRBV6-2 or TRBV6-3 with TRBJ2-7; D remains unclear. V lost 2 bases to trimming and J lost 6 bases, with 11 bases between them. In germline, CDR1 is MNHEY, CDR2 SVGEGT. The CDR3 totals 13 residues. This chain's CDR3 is CASSYLQEGEQYV. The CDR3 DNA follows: TGTGCCAGCAGTTACCTTCAGGAAGGCGAGCAGTACGTC.

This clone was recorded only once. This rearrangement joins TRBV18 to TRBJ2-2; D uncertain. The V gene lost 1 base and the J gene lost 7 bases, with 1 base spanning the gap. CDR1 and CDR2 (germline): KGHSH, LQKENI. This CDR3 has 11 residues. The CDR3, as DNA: TGTGCCAGCTCACCACGCGGGGAGCTGTTTTTT. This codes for CASSPRGELFF.

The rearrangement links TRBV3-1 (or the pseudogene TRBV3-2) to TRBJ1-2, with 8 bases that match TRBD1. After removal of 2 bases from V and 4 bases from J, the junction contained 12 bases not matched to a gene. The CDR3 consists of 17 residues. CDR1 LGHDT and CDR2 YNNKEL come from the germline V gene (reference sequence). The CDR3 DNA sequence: TGTGCCAGCAGCCAATCTTACAGGGGGGGCTCGGGCTATGGCTACACCTTC. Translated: CASSQSYRGGSGYGYTF.

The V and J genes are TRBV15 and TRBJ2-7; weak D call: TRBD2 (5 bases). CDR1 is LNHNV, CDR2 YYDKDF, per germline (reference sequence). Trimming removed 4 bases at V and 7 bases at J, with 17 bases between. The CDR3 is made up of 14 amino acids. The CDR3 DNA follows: TGTGCCACCAGCATCGGGGTAGCGACCAAAGAGCAGTACTTC. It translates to CATSIGVATKEQYF.

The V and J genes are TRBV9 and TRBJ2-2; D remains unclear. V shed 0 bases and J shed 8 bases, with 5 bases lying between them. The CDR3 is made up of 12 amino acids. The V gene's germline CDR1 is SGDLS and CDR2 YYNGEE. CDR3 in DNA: TGTGCCAGCAGCGTAGCCCCGGGGGAGCTGTTTTTT. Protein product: CASSVAPGELFF.

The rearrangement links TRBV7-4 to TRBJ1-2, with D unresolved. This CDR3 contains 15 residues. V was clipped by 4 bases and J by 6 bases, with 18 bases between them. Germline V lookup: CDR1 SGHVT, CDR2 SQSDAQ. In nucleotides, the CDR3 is TGTGCCAGCAGCTGCGCCCAGGTAAGCGCGGATGGCTACACCTTC. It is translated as CASSCAQVSADGYTF.

The CDR3: CASSLDRALQETQYF. CDR3 nucleotide sequence: TGTGCCAGCAGCTTGGACAGGGCACTACAAGAGACCCAGTACTTC. The chain uses TRBV7-9 and TRBJ2-5, with 8 bases fitting TRBD1. Germline loops: CDR1 SEHNR, CDR2 FQNEAQ (reference sequence). CDR3 length: 15 amino acids. V gave up 3 bases and J gave up 2 bases; unmatched junction bases: 5.

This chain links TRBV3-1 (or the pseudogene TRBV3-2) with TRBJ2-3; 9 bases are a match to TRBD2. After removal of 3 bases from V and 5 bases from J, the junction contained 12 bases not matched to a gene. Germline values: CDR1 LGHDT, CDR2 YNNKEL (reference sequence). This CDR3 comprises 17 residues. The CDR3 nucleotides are TGTGCCAGCAGCCAGGGGGGACTAGCCGGGGCCGGAGATACGCAGTATTTT. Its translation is CASSQGGLAGAGDTQYF.

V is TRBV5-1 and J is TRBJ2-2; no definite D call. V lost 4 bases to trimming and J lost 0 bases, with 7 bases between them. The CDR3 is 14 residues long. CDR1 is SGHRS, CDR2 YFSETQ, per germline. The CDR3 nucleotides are TGCGCCAGCAGCGGAACAACGAACACCGGGGAGCTGTTTTTT. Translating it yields CASSGTTNTGELFF.

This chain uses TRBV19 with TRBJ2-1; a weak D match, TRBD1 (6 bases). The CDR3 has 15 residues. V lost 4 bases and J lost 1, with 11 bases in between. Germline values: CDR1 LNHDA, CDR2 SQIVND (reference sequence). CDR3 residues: CASSRGHNSYNEQFF. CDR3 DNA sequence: TGTGCCAGTAGTAGGGGGCACAATTCCTACAATGAGCAGTTCTTC.

The CDR3 protein is CASSPQGSQPQHF. CDR3 coding DNA: TGTGCCAGCAGTCCACAGGGGTCTCAGCCCCAGCATTTT. V gene TRBV27 combines with J gene TRBJ1-5; 7 nucleotides line up with TRBD1. V gave up 5 bases and J gave up 6 bases; unmatched junction bases: 4. This CDR3 is 13 amino acids long. Germline CDR1 reads MNHEY; CDR2 reads SMNVEV (reference sequence).

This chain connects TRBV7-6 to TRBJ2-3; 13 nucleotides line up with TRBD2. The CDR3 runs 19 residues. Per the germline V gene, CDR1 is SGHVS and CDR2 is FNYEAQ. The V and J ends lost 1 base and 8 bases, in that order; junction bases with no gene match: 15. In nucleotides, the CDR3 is TGTGCCAGCAGCTTAGGGCAGGGACTAGCGGGAAAGGACTCCGTTACGCAGTATTTT. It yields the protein CASSLGQGLAGKDSVTQYF.

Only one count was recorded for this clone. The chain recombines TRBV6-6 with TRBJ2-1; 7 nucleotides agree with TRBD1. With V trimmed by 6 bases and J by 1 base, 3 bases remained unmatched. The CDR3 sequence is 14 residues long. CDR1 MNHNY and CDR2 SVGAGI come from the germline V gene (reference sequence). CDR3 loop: CASSSGQSYNEQFF. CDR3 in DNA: TGTGCCAGCAGCTCGGGACAGTCCTACAATGAGCAGTTCTTC.

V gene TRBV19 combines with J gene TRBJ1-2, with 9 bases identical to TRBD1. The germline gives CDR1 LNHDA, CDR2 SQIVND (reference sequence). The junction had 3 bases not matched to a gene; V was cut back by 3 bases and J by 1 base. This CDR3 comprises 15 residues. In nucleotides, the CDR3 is TGTGCCAGTAGTATGGACAGGGGCGATAACTATGGCTACACCTTC. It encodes CASSMDRGDNYGYTF.

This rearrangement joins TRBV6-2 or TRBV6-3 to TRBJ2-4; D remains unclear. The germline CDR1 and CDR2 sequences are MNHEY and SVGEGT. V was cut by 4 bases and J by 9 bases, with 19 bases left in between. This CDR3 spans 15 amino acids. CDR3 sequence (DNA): TGTGCCAGCAGTTGGGCCGGGTCCAACCTCGGCATTCAGTACTTC. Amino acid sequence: CASSWAGSNLGIQYF.

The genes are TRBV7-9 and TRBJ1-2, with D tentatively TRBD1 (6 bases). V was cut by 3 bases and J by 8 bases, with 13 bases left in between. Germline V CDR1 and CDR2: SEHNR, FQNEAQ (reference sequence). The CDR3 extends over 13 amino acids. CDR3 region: CASSFRQEQGYTF. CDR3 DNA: TGTGCCAGCAGCTTTCGACAGGAGCAGGGCTACACCTTC.

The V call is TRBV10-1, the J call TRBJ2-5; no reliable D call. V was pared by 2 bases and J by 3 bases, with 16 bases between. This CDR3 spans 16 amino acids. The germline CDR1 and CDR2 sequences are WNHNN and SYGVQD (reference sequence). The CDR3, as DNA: TGCGCCAGCAGTGAGCCCCCGGGTAGTCCAAAAGAGACCCAGTACTTC. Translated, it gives CASSEPPGSPKETQYF.

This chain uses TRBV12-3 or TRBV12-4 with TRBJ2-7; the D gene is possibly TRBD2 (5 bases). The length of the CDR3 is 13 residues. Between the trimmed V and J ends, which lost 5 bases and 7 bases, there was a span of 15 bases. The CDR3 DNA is TGTGCCAGCAGTCTCCATGTGGGCGGGGAGCAGTACTTC. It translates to CASSLHVGGEQYF.

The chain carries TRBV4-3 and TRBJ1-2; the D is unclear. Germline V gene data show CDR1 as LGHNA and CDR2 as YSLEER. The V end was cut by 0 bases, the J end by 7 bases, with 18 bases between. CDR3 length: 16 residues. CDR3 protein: CASSQDTHPRSGGYTF. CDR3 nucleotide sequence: TGCGCCAGCAGCCAAGATACTCACCCCCGGAGTGGTGGCTACACCTTC.

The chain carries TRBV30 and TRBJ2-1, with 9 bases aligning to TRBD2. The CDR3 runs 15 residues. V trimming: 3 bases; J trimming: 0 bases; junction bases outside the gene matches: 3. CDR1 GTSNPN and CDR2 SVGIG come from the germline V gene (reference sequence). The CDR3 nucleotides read TGTGCCTGGAGGGAACTAGCGGGCTCCTACAATGAGCAGTTCTTC. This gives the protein CAWRELAGSYNEQFF.